This paragraph covers one T cell receptor beta chain sequence. The antigen is not known. Blood samples were obtained at baseline, cycle 4 day 1, and cycle 7 day 1. The data were obtained in a study of OX40 agonist ivuxolimab in advanced cancers. Study details: Ivuxolimab is a fully human IgG2 antibody that activates OX40 (CD134).

Sequencing was performed with immunoSEQ multiplex PCR; in TCRdb, only in-frame clones are kept and a portion is missing. The table has about 100,000 clones, approximately 89% seen once. The V gene's germline CDR1 is MDHEN and CDR2 SYDVKM. Trimming shortened V by 5 bases and J by 0 bases, and 24 bases separated the two germline ends. The CDR3 covers 19 residues. Study-wide points: The study found that CD8+ T cells averaged more expanded clones than CD4+.

The chain joins TRBV28 to TRBJ2-3; a weak D match, TRBD1 (5 bases). The receptor was derived from an adult with an advanced solid tumor such as melanoma, head and neck, liver or kidney cancer. The sample consisted of CD4+ or CD8+ T cells sorted from blood, taken in a trial of the OX40 agonist ivuxolimab. CDR3 in amino acids: CASSPTLGRRAFSTDTQYF. CDR3 nucleotides: TGTGCCAGCAGTCCCACCCTGGGGCGACGAGCCTTTAGCACAGATACGCAGTATTTT.